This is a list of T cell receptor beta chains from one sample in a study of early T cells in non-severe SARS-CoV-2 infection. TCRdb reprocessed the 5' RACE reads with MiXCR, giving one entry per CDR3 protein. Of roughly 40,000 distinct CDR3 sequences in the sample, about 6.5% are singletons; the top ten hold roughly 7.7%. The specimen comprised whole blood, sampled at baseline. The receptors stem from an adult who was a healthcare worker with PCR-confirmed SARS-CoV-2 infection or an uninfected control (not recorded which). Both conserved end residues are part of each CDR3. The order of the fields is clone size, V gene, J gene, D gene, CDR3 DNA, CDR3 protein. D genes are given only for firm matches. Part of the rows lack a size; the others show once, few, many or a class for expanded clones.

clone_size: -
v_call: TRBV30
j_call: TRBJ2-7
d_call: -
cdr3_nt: TGTGCCTGGAGTGCACAGAACTACGAGCAGTACTTC
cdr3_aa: CAWSAQNYEQYF

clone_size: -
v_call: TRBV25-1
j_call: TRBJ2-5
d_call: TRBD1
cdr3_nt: TGTGCCAGCAGTGAGGGCGGGACAGGGCTTATAGAGACCCAGTACTTC
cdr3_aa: CASSEGGTGLIETQYF

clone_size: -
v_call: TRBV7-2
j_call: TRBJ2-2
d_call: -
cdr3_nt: TGTGCCAGCAGCCCCGAGACCACCGGGGAGCCGTTTTTT
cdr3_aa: CASSPETTGEPFF

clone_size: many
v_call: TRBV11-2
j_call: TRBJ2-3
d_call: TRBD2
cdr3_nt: TGTGCCAGCAGCCTCACGGGGGGGCGGACAGATACGCAGTATTTT
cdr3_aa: CASSLTGGRTDTQYF

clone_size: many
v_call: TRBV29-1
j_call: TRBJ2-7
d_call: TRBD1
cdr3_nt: TGCAGCGTTACCCCGACAGGGCAAGAGCAGTACTTC
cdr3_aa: CSVTPTGQEQYF

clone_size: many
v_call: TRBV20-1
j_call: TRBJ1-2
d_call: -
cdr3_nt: TGCAGTGCTTACGACAGGTTGCATGGCTACACCTTC
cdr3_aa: CSAYDRLHGYTF

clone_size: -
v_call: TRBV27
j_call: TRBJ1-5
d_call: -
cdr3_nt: TGTGCCAGCAGTTATGGAGGGGGTAATCAGCCCCAGCATTTT
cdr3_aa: CASSYGGGNQPQHF

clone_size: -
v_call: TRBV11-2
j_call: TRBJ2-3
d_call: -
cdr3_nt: TGTGCCAGCAGCTTAGGACGGGGATCTAGCACAGATACGCAGTATTTT
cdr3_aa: CASSLGRGSSTDTQYF

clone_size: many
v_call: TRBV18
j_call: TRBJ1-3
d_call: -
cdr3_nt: TGTGCCAGCTCACCACCGGGGGAAAGAAACACCATATATTTT
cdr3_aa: CASSPPGERNTIYF

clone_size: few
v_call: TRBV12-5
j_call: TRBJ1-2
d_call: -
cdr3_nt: TGTGCTAGTGGCCTAAGATTGTGGGGGGAATCTAACTATGGCTACACCTTC
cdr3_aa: CASGLRLWGESNYGYTF

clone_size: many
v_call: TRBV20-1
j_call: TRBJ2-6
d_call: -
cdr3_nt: TGCAGTGCTAGAGATGGGGCGGGGAATGGGGCCAACGTCCTGACTTTC
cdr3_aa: CSARDGAGNGANVLTF

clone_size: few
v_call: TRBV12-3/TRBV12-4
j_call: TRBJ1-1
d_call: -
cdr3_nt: TGTGCCAGCTGGGGGCCGGGGTTCGACACTGAAGCTTTCTTT
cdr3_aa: CASWGPGFDTEAFF

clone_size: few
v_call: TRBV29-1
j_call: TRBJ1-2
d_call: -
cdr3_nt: TGCAGCGTTGAAGTCAGGGCGGAGGGCTACACCTTC
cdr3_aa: CSVEVRAEGYTF

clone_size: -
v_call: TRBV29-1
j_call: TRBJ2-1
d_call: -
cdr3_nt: TGCAGCGTTGAAAATCCCACGGAGCAGTTCTTC
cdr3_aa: CSVENPTEQFF

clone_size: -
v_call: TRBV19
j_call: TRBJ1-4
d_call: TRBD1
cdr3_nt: TGTGCCAGTAGAACCCTCTCAGGGGGCGTCGGAAAACTGTTTTTT
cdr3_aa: CASRTLSGGVGKLFF

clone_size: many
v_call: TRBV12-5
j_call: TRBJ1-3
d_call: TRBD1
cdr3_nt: TGTGCTAGTGGCCGACAGGGAACCGGAAACACCATATATTTT
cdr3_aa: CASGRQGTGNTIYF

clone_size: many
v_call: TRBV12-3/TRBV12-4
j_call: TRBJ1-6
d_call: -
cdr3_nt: TGTGCCAGCAGTTTTCTGGACAATTCACCCCTCCACTTT
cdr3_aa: CASSFLDNSPLHF

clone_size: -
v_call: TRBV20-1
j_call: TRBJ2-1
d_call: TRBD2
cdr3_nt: TGCAGTGCTATAAGCGGGGGTCATAACTCCTACAATGAGCAGTTCTTC
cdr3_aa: CSAISGGHNSYNEQFF

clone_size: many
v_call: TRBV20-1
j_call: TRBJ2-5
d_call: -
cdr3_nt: TGCAGTGCTAGACCCCCCTACCAAGAGACCCAGTACTTC
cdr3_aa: CSARPPYQETQYF

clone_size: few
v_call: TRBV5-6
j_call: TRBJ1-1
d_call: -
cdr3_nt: TGTGCCAGCAGCTTTGGGGGGACTCTTATGAACACTGAAGCTTTCTTT
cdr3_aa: CASSFGGTLMNTEAFF

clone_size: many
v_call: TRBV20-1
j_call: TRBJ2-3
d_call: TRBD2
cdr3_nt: TGCAGTGCTAGAGCGGAGATAGCGGGGGGGATTTCTGATACGCAGTATTTT
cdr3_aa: CSARAEIAGGISDTQYF

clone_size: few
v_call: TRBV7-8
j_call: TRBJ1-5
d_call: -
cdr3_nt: TGTGCCAGCAGCTTAGACGGTTACAATCAGCCCCAGCATTTT
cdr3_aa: CASSLDGYNQPQHF

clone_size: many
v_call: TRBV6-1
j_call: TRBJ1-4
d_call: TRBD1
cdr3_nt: TGTGCCAGCAGTGAAGCTAGGGACAGACTTAATGAAAAACTGTTTTTT
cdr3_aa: CASSEARDRLNEKLFF